These T cell receptor beta chains were read from a single sample in a study of shared clonotypes between healthy human individuals. Here immunoSEQ multiplex PCR was the method, and the copy in TCRdb shows in-frame clones only, minus some. The profile shows approximately 500,000 clones, approximately 79% of them singletons. Material: PBMCs. All receptors come from a woman in her 40s in good health. Some clones in this sample may be carry-over from other donors' samples. CDR3s include the opening cysteine and the closing phenylalanine or tryptophan. The D gene is left open where the match is weak. A row's size may be missing; if present it is once, few, many or a size class.

TRBJ1-3,TRBV5-4,-,few,CASSLGGERNTIYF,TGTGCCAGCAGCTTGGGAGGGGAGAGAAACACCATATATTTT
TRBJ2-6,TRBV5-6,-,few,CASRGGMELSGANVLTF,TGTGCCAGCAGAGGGGGTATGGAACTGTCTGGGGCCAACGTCCTGACTTTC
TRBJ1-3,TRBV27,TRBD1,-,CASSPSGTGKKVRNTIYF,TGTGCCAGCAGTCCGTCCGGGACAGGGAAAAAAGTTAGAAACACCATATATTTT
TRBJ2-1,TRBV5-6,-,few,CASSLARAASEHEQFF,TGTGCCAGCAGCTTGGCACGGGCCGCTTCAGAGCATGAGCAGTTCTTC
TRBJ2-3,TRBV4-1,-,-,CASSQPILDTQYF,TGCGCCAGCAGCCAACCTATACTGGATACGCAGTATTTT
TRBJ2-3,TRBV7-2,-,-,CASSPRGRDTQYF,TGTGCCAGCAGCCCCCGAGGAAGGGATACGCAGTATTTT
TRBJ1-1,TRBV5-1,-,-,CASSLDGKNTEAFF,TGCGCCAGCAGCTTAGACGGGAAGAACACTGAAGCTTTCTTT
TRBJ2-3,TRBV7-6,TRBD2,-,CASSLGTSGVAPTDTQYF,TGTGCCAGCAGCCTTGGGACTAGCGGGGTAGCCCCCACAGATACGCAGTATTTT
TRBJ2-1,TRBV2,-,-,CASRPTGEQFF,TGTGCCAGCAGGCCCACGGGTGAGCAGTTCTTC
TRBJ2-2,TRBV4-1,-,-,CASSQEGTLANTGELFF,TGCGCCAGCAGCCAAGAAGGGACCCTAGCGAACACCGGGGAGCTGTTTTTT
TRBJ2-7,TRBV19,TRBD1,-,CASSIYYRGEYEQYF,TGTGCCAGTAGTATCTACTACAGGGGAGAGTACGAGCAGTACTTC
TRBJ2-7,TRBV13,-,once,CASSHRETYEQYF,TGTGCCAGCAGCCACCGGGAAACTTACGAGCAGTACTTC
TRBJ2-1,TRBV28,TRBD2,-,CASSSQLAGEDEQFF,TGTGCCAGCAGTTCACAACTAGCGGGAGAGGATGAGCAGTTCTTC
TRBJ2-5,TRBV28,-,-,CASRDFRRGETQYF,TGTGCCAGCCGGGACTTCCGGAGGGGAGAGACCCAGTACTTC
TRBJ2-5,TRBV9,-,-,CASSVGGSAYQETQYF,TGTGCCAGCAGCGTAGGTGGTAGCGCGTACCAAGAGACCCAGTACTTC
TRBJ2-4,TRBV6-1,TRBD2,-,CASNPRLAAGGWTYF,TGTGCCAGCAACCCTAGACTAGCGGCAGGAGGCTGGACGTACTTC
TRBJ2-5,TRBV27,TRBD2,-,CASSVGTSGQETQYF,TGTGCCAGCAGTGTCGGGACTAGCGGACAAGAGACCCAGTACTTC
TRBJ2-1,TRBV5-1,-,-,CASSLSTSPNNEQFF,TGCGCCAGCAGCTTGTCTACTAGCCCTAATAATGAGCAGTTCTTC
TRBJ2-7,TRBV28,TRBD1,-,CASSSPGQLYEQYF,TGTGCCAGCAGTTCCCCGGGACAGCTTTACGAGCAGTACTTC
TRBJ1-4,TRBV9,-,-,CASSVRGVDEKLFF,TGTGCCAGCAGCGTGAGGGGGGTTGATGAAAAACTGTTTTTT
TRBJ2-7,TRBV5-1,-,-,CASAGEGSTYEQYF,TGCGCCAGCGCAGGGGAGGGGAGCACCTACGAGCAGTACTTC
TRBJ2-7,TRBV7-9,TRBD1,-,CASSLGPGTGGYEQYF,TGTGCCAGCAGCCTAGGCCCCGGGACAGGGGGCTACGAGCAGTACTTC